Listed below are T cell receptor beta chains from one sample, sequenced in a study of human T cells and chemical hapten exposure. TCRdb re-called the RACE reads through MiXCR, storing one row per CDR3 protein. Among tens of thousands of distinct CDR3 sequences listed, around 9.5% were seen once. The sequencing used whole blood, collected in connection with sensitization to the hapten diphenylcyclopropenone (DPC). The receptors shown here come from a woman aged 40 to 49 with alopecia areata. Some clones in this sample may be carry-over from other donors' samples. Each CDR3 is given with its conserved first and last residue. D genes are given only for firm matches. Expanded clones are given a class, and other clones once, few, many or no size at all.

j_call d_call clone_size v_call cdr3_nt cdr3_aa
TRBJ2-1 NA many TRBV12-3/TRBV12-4 TGTGCCAGCAGTCTCAGGGAACGAGGGATTTGGAATGAGCAGTTCTTC CASSLRERGIWNEQFF
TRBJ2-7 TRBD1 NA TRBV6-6 TGTGCCAGCAGCCCCGCGACAGGGTACTCCTACGAGCAGTACTTC CASSPATGYSYEQYF
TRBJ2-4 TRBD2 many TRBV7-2 TGTGCCAGCAGCTTAGTGGTAGCGGGGGTCAAAAACATTCAGTACTTC CASSLVVAGVKNIQYF
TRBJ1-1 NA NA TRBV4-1 TGCGCCAGCAGCCAAGAAGGAGGTTACGACACTGAAGCTTTCTTT CASSQEGGYDTEAFF
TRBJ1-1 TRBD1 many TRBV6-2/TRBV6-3 TGTGCCAGCAGCCCCCGACAGGGATCGGGAGCTTTCTTT CASSPRQGSGAFF
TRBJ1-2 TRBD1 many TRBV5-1 TGCGCCAGCAGCCGGGACAGCTCTAACTATGGCTACACCTTC CASSRDSSNYGYTF
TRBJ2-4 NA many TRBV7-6 TGTGCCAGCAGCTTAGCGGACGGAAACATTCAGTACTTC CASSLADGNIQYF
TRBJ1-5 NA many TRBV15 TGTGCCACCAGCACCAGTATGTCTCAGCCCCAGCATTTT CATSTSMSQPQHF
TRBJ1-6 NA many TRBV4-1 TGCGCCAGCAGCCAATGGGGGCGCGGGGATTCACCCCTCCACTTT CASSQWGRGDSPLHF
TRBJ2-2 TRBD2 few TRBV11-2 TGTGCCAGCATCCTAGCGGGGGACCCCGGGGCCGGGGAGCTGTTTTTT CASILAGDPGAGELFF
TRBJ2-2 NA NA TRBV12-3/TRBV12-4 TGTGCCAGCAGTCCTGGGGAGATGAGGGTGACCGGGGAGCTGTTTTTT CASSPGEMRVTGELFF
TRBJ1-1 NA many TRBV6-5 TGTGCCAGCAGTTACGGTATTGAAGCTTTCTTT CASSYGIEAFF
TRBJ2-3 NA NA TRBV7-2 TGTGCCAGCAGCAGCAAGTCGGGCTTCACAGATACGCAGTATTTT CASSSKSGFTDTQYF
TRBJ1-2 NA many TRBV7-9 TGTGCCAGCAGCTTAATTGAGCATGGCTACACCTTC CASSLIEHGYTF
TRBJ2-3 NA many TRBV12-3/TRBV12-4 TGTGCCAGCCGACGGAGACAAAGCACAGATACGCAGTATTTT CASRRRQSTDTQYF